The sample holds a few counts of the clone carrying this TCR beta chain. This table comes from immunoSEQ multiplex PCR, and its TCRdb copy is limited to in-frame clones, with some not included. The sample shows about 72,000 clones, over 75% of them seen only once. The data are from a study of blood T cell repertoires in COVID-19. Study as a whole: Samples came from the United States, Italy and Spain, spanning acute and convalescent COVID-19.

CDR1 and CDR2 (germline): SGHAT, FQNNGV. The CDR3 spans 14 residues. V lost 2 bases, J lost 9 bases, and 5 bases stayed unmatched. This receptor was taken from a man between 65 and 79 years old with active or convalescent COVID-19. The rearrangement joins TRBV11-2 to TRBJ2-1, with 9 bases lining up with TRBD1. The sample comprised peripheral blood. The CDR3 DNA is TGTGCCAGCAGCTTACCCACAGGGGGCCCTGAGCAGTTCTTC. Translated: CASSLPTGGPEQFF.